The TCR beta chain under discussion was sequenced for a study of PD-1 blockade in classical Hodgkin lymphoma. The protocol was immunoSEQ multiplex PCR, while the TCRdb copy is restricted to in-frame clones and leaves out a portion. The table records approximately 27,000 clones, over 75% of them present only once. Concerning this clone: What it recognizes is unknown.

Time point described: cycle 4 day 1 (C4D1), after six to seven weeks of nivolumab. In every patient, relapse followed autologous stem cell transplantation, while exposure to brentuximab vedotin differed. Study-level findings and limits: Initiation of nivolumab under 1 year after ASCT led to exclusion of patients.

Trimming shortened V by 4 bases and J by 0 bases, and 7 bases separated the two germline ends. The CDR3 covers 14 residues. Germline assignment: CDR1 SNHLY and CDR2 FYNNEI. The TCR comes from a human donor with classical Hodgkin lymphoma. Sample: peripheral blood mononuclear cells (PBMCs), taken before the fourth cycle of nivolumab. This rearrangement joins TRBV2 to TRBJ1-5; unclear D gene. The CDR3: CASSVGSSNQPQHF. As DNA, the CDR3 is TGTGCCAGCAGTGTGGGGTCTAGCAATCAGCCCCAGCATTTT. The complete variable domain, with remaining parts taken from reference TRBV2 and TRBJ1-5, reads EPEVTQTPSHQVTQMGQEVILRCVPISNHLYFYWYRQILGQKVEFLVSFYNNEISEKSEIFDDQFSVERPDGSNFTLKIRSTKLEDSAMYFCASSVGSSNQPQHFGDGTRLSIL.